A selection of T cell receptor beta chains follows, all from one sample in a study of patients and donors after allogeneic stem cell transplantation. TCRdb itself ran the RT-PCR reads through MiXCR, one entry per CDR3 protein. The sample lists over 150,000 distinct CDR3 sequences; 35% to 50% were seen once. Sequencing used blood, either unsorted or a sorted T cell fraction (not recorded which). These receptors came from a human donor who was either an allogeneic HSCT recipient or a stem cell or donor lymphocyte infusion donor (not recorded which). It is not recorded whose cells these are; they may come from a transplant donor. Both conserved end residues are part of each CDR3. A D gene is named only where the DNA matches it firmly. The size field is filled for only some rows; it gives once, few, many or a size class.

>-|TRBV4-3|TRBD2|TRBJ2-1
TGCGCCAGCAGCGCGACTAGCGGGAACTACAATGAGCAGTTCTTC
CASSATSGNYNEQFF
>-|TRBV4-2|TRBD2|TRBJ2-4
TGTGCCAGCAGCCAAGATCAAGGGAGCGGGAGTGGAAACATTCAGTACTTC
CASSQDQGSGSGNIQYF
>few|TRBV29-1|TRBD2|TRBJ2-1
TGCAGCGTTGGACCCACTAGCGGAGTTAACAATGAGCAGTTCTTC
CSVGPTSGVNNEQFF
>-|TRBV5-1|-|TRBJ1-1
TGCGCCAGCAGCTTGGGTGGGGCCATGAACACTGAAGCTTTCTTT
CASSLGGAMNTEAFF
>few|TRBV11-2|TRBD1|TRBJ1-2
TGTGCCAGCAGCTTTTCCGGGACAGGGATTCCCTATGGCTACACCTTC
CASSFSGTGIPYGYTF
>few|TRBV2|TRBD2|TRBJ2-1
TGTGCCAGCACGTCCCTAGCGGCGACCTACAATGAGCAGTTCTTC
CASTSLAATYNEQFF
>-|TRBV12-3/TRBV12-4|-|TRBJ1-1
TGTGCCAGCAGGGCCCGGGAGAACACTGAAGCTTTCTTT
CASRARENTEAFF
>-|TRBV4-1|TRBD2|TRBJ2-7
TGCGCCAGCAGCCCAGTGACTAGCGGAGGATACGAGCAGTACTTC
CASSPVTSGGYEQYF
>-|TRBV11-2|-|TRBJ1-4
TGTGCCAGCAGCCGAGCCGATACGGGGACTGAAAAACTGTTTTTT
CASSRADTGTEKLFF
>-|TRBV12-3/TRBV12-4|-|TRBJ1-1
TGTGCCAGCAGTTTACCCTTACAGGGAGAAGCTTTCTTT
CASSLPLQGEAFF
>-|TRBV9|-|TRBJ2-1
TGTGCCAGCAGCGCATTACCGAACGGAGCAAATGAGCAGTTCTTC
CASSALPNGANEQFF
>-|TRBV4-3|TRBD1|TRBJ2-1
TGCGCCAGCAGCCAAGAGAGACAGGGATCTTACAATGAGCAGTTCTTC
CASSQERQGSYNEQFF
>-|TRBV3-1|-|TRBJ2-3
TGTGCCAGCAGCCAAGATACAGATACGCAGTATTTT
CASSQDTDTQYF
>once|TRBV29-1|TRBD2|TRBJ2-7
TGCAGCGTTGCGCAGGGAGGGTACGAGCAGTACTTC
CSVAQGGYEQYF
>few|TRBV5-5|-|TRBJ1-2
TGTGCCAGCAGTGGGTGGGGCCCCTCTGGCTACACCTTC
CASSGWGPSGYTF
>few|TRBV28|-|TRBJ1-2
TGTGCCAGCGTCAGGGACTATGGCTACACCTTC
CASVRDYGYTF
>-|TRBV29-1|-|TRBJ2-7
TGCAGCGGGCAAGGGGAATCGACCGAGCAGTACTTC
CSGQGESTEQYF
>-|TRBV7-9|TRBD2|TRBJ2-7
TGTGCCAGCAGCCAGGGACTAGCTTTAGACGAGCAGTACTTC
CASSQGLALDEQYF
>-|TRBV7-8|-|TRBJ1-1
TGTGCCAGCAGCACCCCCCTAGGCTTGGGAGGCACTGAAGCTTTCTTT
CASSTPLGLGGTEAFF
>-|TRBV3-1|TRBD1|TRBJ1-5
TGTGCCAGCAGCCAGGACAGGGCACAGCCCCAGCATTTT
CASSQDRAQPQHF
>-|TRBV7-9|-|TRBJ2-2
TGTGCCAGCAGCAACGATGGGAACTACGCCGGGGAGCTGTTTTTT
CASSNDGNYAGELFF
>-|TRBV5-1|-|TRBJ1-5
TGCGCCAGCACCCAGGGTAGGGGCAATCAGCCCCAGCATTTT
CASTQGRGNQPQHF
>-|TRBV30|-|TRBJ1-4
TGTGCCTGGAGTGGGGGGCCGTTAAAACTGTTTTTT
CAWSGGPLKLFF
>few|TRBV4-1|TRBD1|TRBJ2-1
TGCGCCAGCAGCCAAGATCCGGGCCGGGACAGGGGTACGTTCTTC
CASSQDPGRDRGTFF
>-|TRBV4-2|TRBD2|TRBJ2-3
TGTGCCAGCAGCCAAGGCCTACTAGCGGGAGGGCCAGATACGCAGTATTTT
CASSQGLLAGGPDTQYF
>few|TRBV10-3|-|TRBJ1-5
TGTGCCATCAGTGAATGGCATTATAGCAATCAGCCCCAGCATTTT
CAISEWHYSNQPQHF
>few|TRBV2|TRBD2|TRBJ2-1
TGTGCCAGCAATAGCGGGAGGGACCGCAATGAGCAGTTCTTC
CASNSGRDRNEQFF
>-|TRBV6-5|-|TRBJ1-6
TGTGCCAGCCGATTCGTTACGGGGAATTCACCCCTCCACTTT
CASRFVTGNSPLHF
>-|TRBV12-3/TRBV12-4|TRBD1|TRBJ1-5
TGTGCCAGCAGTTTAGGGACAGGGTCCTACTTGCCTGATCAGCCCCAGCATTTT
CASSLGTGSYLPDQPQHF
>few|TRBV9|-|TRBJ1-2
TGTGCCAGCAGCGTAGCCGCGTCAGGGAAGCCCTATGGCTACACCTTC
CASSVAASGKPYGYTF
>-|TRBV14|-|TRBJ1-1
TGTGCCAGCAGCTCCCGCCTCAAGTCTGAAGCTTTCTTT
CASSSRLKSEAFF
>few|TRBV12-3/TRBV12-4|TRBD1|TRBJ2-2
TGTGCCAGCAGTCCGTCCCGGGACAGGGAAAGGTACACCGGGGAGCTGTTTTTT
CASSPSRDRERYTGELFF
>-|TRBV2|-|TRBJ1-4
TGTGCCAGCAGTGGTCAGGTTAATGAAAAACTGTTTTTT
CASSGQVNEKLFF
>-|TRBV7-9|-|TRBJ1-4
TGTGCCAGCAGCGACCGACGAGGGATTGCAACTAATGAAAAACTGTTTTTT
CASSDRRGIATNEKLFF
>-|TRBV12-3/TRBV12-4|-|TRBJ1-6
TGTGCCAGCAGGATATCTGGTGGGGACTATAATTCACCCCTCCACTTT
CASRISGGDYNSPLHF